This T cell receptor (beta chain) came from a study of shared clonotypes between healthy human individuals. From germline, CDR1 is MNHNS and CDR2 SASEGT. This CDR3 region has 16 residues. With 4 bases removed from V and 2 bases from J, the gap between germline ends came to 18 bases. Terminally differentiated effector memory CD45RA+ cells were excluded by CCR7 positive selection of CD45RO-negative cells. The assay was immunoSEQ multiplex PCR, and TCRdb's table has in-frame clones only and misses some. This table has about 2.1 million clones, around 93% appearing once. The chain joins TRBV6-1 to TRBJ2-7; D not certain. Sequenced sample: naive CD8+ T cells from PBMCs. The sequence was obtained from a young man in good health. Some clones in this sample may be carry-over from other donors' samples. CDR3 DNA: TGTGCCAGCAGTGTACGGACGGTCGCCTCTCCCTACGAGCAGTACTTC. This gives the protein CASSVRTVASPYEQYF.